The source of this T cell receptor beta chain is a study of blood T cell repertoires in COVID-19. Study background: Material from acute and convalescent COVID-19 was sourced from the United States, Italy and Spain.

Participants came from some 23 US areas, aged about 18 to 90 years. The ends were cut back, 2 bases at V and 9 bases at J, with 17 bases in the middle. This CDR3 comprises 16 residues. The V gene's germline CDR1 is MDHEN and CDR2 SYDVKM. Under the authors' procedure: By means of reference gene primer amplification, nucleated cell counts were estimated. The protocol was immunoSEQ multiplex PCR, while the TCRdb copy is restricted to in-frame clones and leaves out a portion. The V and J calls and clone size are taken from that table; D and trimming were inferred from the DNA. The top ten clones hold 3.6% of a sample with roughly 170,000 clones, 83% of them seen once.

Sequenced material: PBMCs or T cells enriched from blood (not recorded which). The sequence was collected from a woman in her forties or fifties in a cohort exposed to, infected with or recovered from COVID-19 (not recorded which). The V and J genes are TRBV28 and TRBJ1-6; weak D call: TRBD1 (6 bases). CDR3 nucleotides: TGTGCCAGCAGTTTACAGAGGGGGTTTGGGGCTTCACCCCTCCACTTT. It translates to CASSLQRGFGASPLHF.